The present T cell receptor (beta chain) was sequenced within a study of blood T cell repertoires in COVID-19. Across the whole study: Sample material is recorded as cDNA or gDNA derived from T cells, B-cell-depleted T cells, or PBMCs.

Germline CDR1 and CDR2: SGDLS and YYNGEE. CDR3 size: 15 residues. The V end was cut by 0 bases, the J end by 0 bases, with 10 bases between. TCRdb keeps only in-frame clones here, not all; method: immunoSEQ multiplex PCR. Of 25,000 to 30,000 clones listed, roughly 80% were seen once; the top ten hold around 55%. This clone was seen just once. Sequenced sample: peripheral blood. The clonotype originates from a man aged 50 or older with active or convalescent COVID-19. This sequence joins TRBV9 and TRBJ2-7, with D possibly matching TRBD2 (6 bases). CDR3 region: CASSVAPGDSYEQYF. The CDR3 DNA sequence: TGTGCCAGCAGCGTAGCCCCGGGGGACTCCTACGAGCAGTACTTC.